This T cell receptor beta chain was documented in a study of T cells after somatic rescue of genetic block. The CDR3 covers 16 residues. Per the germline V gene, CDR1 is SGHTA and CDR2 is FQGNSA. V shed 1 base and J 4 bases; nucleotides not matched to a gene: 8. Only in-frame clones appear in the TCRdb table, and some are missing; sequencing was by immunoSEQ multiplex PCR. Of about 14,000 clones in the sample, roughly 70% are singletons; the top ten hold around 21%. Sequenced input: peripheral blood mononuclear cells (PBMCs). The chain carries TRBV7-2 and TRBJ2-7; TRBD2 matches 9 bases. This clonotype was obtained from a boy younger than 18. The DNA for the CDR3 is TGTGCCAGCAGCTTAGATCGCGGGAGGGGGGTATACGAGCAGTACTTC. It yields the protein CASSLDRGRGVYEQYF. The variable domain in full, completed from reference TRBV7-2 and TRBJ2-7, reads GAGVSQSPSNKVTEKGKDVELRCDPISGHTALYWYRQSLGQGLEFLIYFQGNSAPDKSGLPSDRFSAERTGGSVSTLTIQRTQQEDSAVYLCASSLDRGRGVYEQYFGPGTRLTVT.